Listed here are 6 T cell receptor beta chains from one sample, sequenced in a study of blood T cell repertoires in COVID-19. Libraries were prepared by immunoSEQ multiplex PCR; TCRdb keeps only in-frame clonotypes and omits some of them. Here the sample spans approximately 260,000 clones, approximately 84% being singletons. Source material: PBMCs or T cells enriched from blood (not recorded which). The receptors stem from a woman aged 45-65 years who had been exposed to COVID-19.

CDR3 loop: CSVGELLDRTGAEAFF. The CDR3 DNA reads TGCAGCGTTGGTGAATTGCTCGACAGGACTGGGGCTGAAGCTTTCTTT. The chain joins TRBV29-1 to TRBJ1-1, with D possibly matching TRBD1 (6 bases). Germline CDR1 is SQVTM and CDR2 is ANQGSEA. CDR3 length equals 16 residues. V lost 4 bases and J lost 6, with 24 bases in between.

V gene TRBV7-9 combines with J gene TRBJ2-2, with D perhaps TRBD2 (5 bases). The CDR3 length is 15 residues. V was trimmed by 5 bases and J by 6 bases, leaving 16 bases between them. The germline V gene encodes CDR1 SEHNR and CDR2 FQNEAQ (reference sequence). The CDR3 sequence: CASSRRDNPSGELFF. As DNA, the CDR3 is TGTGCCAGCAGCCGCCGGGATAATCCCTCCGGGGAGCTGTTTTTT.

This clone is termed medium-sized. This chain uses TRBV4-2 with TRBJ2-1, with TRBD2 matching 7 bases. Germline CDR1 LGHNA, CDR2 YNFKEQ. V was clipped by 4 bases and J by 0 bases; unmatched bases: 9. The CDR3 length is 17 residues. This CDR3 reads CASSPLSTGGSYNEQFF. The CDR3 nucleotides read TGTGCCAGCAGCCCCCTGTCGACGGGGGGCTCCTACAATGAGCAGTTCTTC.

V is TRBV3-1 (or the pseudogene TRBV3-2) and J is TRBJ2-5; 9 bases map to TRBD1. The CDR3 length is 16 residues. V lost 2 bases to trimming and J lost 5 bases; unmatched junction nucleotides: 9. Per germline, CDR1 LGHDT and CDR2 YNNKEL (reference sequence). The CDR3 loop is CASSQRDRAIGETQYF. CDR3 coding DNA: TGTGCCAGCAGCCAAAGGGACAGGGCGATTGGGGAGACCCAGTACTTC.

J is TRBJ1-2 and V is TRBV10-2; 9 nucleotides match TRBD1. This CDR3 spans 16 amino acids. After removal of 4 bases from V and 2 bases from J, the junction contained 8 bases not matched to a gene. Germline lookup yields CDR1 WSHSY and CDR2 SAAADI. The CDR3: CASSARTGAHNYGYTF. DNA for the CDR3: TGCGCCAGCAGTGCCAGGACAGGGGCCCACAACTATGGCTACACCTTC.

The chain links TRBV19 to TRBJ2-1, with 12 bases lining up with TRBD2. The V and J ends lost 5 bases and 9 bases, in that order; junction bases with no gene match: 11. Germline CDR1 and CDR2: LNHDA and SQIVND (reference sequence). This CDR3 has 16 amino acids. The CDR3 region is CASSPLPTSGGPEQFF. The CDR3 DNA reads TGTGCCAGTAGTCCCCTCCCGACTAGCGGGGGCCCTGAGCAGTTCTTC.